The clone carrying this T cell receptor (beta chain) came up once. Antigen: not known. This sample was taken from a study of cytomegalovirus exposure and HLA in healthy donors. Study-level findings and limits: From TCR beta sequences, most subjects' HLA-A and HLA-B alleles were reportedly predicted accurately. A missense DCLRE1C variant was associated with V- and J-gene trimming of TCR beta chains in a later analysis, and an independent cohort replicated the association. Researchers counted about 150 TCR beta chains as cytomegalovirus-associated. The study carried out a later analysis of TCR beta sequences. It associated approximately 15,000 of them with specific HLA alleles at a false discovery rate of 0.05.

The PCR had 60 Vbeta and 13 Jbeta primers. Repertoires were generated with immunoSEQ multiplex PCR, while TCRdb's copy carries only in-frame clones and drops some. The sample includes about 130,000 clones, about 81% of them seen just once. The CDR3 is made up of 14 amino acids. Germline V gene lookup returns CDR1 MNHNS and CDR2 SASEGT. V lost 8 bases and J lost 11, with 23 bases in between. This rearrangement joins TRBV6-1 to TRBJ2-3; D gene unclear. Material for sequencing was PBMCs. This clonotype was sampled from a woman younger than 45 in good health and CMV-seronegative. CDR3 in amino acids: CASPKSPLEREQYF. As DNA, the CDR3 is TGTGCCAGCCCAAAAAGTCCCCTGGAGCGTGAGCAGTATTTT.